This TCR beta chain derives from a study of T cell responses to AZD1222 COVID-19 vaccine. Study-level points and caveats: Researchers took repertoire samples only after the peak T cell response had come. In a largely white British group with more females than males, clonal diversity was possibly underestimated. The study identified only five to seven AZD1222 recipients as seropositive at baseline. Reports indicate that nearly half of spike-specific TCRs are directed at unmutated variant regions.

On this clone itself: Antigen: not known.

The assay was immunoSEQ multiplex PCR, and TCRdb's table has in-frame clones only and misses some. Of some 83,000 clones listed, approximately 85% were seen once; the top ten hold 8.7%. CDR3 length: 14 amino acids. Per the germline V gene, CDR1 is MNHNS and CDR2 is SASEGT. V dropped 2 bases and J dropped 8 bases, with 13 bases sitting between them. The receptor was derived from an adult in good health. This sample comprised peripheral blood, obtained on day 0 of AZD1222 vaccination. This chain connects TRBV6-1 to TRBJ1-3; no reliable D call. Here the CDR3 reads CASSESWSGYTIYF. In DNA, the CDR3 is TGTGCCAGCAGTGAATCCTGGAGTGGGTACACCATATATTTT.